Each of the 28 T cell receptor beta chains below was sequenced from the same sample in a study of early T cells in non-severe SARS-CoV-2 infection. From the 5' RACE reads, TCRdb called clonotypes with MiXCR, one entry per CDR3 protein. Seen here are approximately 27,000 distinct CDR3 sequences, 5.8% observed once, and the top ten hold more than 4.5%. The sample was whole blood. The receptor set was obtained from an adult who was a healthcare worker with PCR-confirmed SARS-CoV-2 infection or an uninfected control (not recorded which).

There are many counts of this clonotype. V and J are TRBV3-1 and TRBJ2-6, with D unresolved. The CDR3 sequence is 15 residues long. Germline V gene lookup returns CDR1 LGHDT and CDR2 YNNKEL (reference sequence). V was shortened by 4 bases and J by 1 base, with 8 bases between the two germline ends. The CDR3 DNA sequence: TGTGCCAGCAGCCCCACACGTTCTGGGGCCAACGTCCTGACTTTC. Translation gives CASSPTRSGANVLTF.

This clonotype was detected ten times or more. The CDR3 DNA reads TGTGCCAGCAAGTTCGGTGAGACCCAGTACTTC. As protein: CASKFGETQYF. This chain connects TRBV3-1 to TRBJ2-5; the D is unclear. The CDR3 sequence is 11 residues long. In germline, CDR1 is LGHDT, CDR2 YNNKEL (reference sequence). Trimming shortened V by 7 bases and J by 5 bases, and 8 bases separated the two germline ends.

This clonotype was seen at least ten times. The chain carries TRBV7-6 and TRBJ2-3; 14 bases are shared with TRBD2. The germline CDR1 and CDR2 sequences are SGHVS and FNYEAQ. This CDR3 region has 17 residues. With 11 bases clipped from V and 0 bases from J, the junction kept 10 bases outside the gene matches. The DNA for the CDR3 is TGTGCCTCTACCGGGACTAGCGGGGGCCGTAGCACAGATACGCAGTATTTT. Its protein product is CASTGTSGGRSTDTQYF.

This clonotype has a count of ten or more. The chain employs TRBV19 and TRBJ2-7; D unclear. This CDR3 is 13 amino acids long. CDR1 is LNHDA, CDR2 SQIVND, per germline (reference sequence). Trimming stripped 5 bases from V and 1 base from J, with 9 bases between. CDR3 sequence (DNA): TGTGCCAGTAGTCCCCTTTTGTCCTACGAGCAGTACTTC. This sequence encodes CASSPLLSYEQYF.

The CDR3 sequence: CASRPEGFNYGYTF. CDR3 DNA sequence: TGTGCCAGCAGACCGGAGGGTTTCAACTATGGCTACACCTTC. The chain joins TRBV5-6 to TRBJ1-2; D is unclear. CDR3 length: 14 residues. Between the trimmed V and J ends, which lost 5 bases and 2 bases, there was a span of 13 bases. Germline V lookup: CDR1 SGHDT, CDR2 YYEEEE.

This clonotype was observed a handful of times. The V gene is TRBV7-3, the J gene TRBJ2-3, with 8 positions matching TRBD2. The V segment lost 5 bases and the J segment 1 base; nucleotides outside the gene matches: 5. CDR1 and CDR2 from the germline V gene are SGHTA and FQGTGA. This CDR3 has 15 amino acids. CDR3 sequence (DNA): TGTGCCAGCAGCCCCGGACTAGCCCGCACAGATACGCAGTATTTT. This sequence encodes CASSPGLARTDTQYF.

This clonotype was picked up many times. This rearrangement joins TRBV5-1 to TRBJ2-2, with D perhaps TRBD2 (6 bases). The CDR3 has 14 amino acids. Germline CDR1 reads SGHRS; CDR2 reads YFSETQ. V was trimmed by 9 bases and J by 3 bases, leaving 15 bases between them. The CDR3 is CATARGSYTGELFF. CDR3 coding DNA: TGCGCCACAGCGCGGGGATCGTACACCGGGGAGCTGTTTTTT.

This clonotype was detected ten times or more. This chain links TRBV12-3 or TRBV12-4 with TRBJ2-1; 7 bases agree with TRBD2. V trimming: 3 bases; J trimming: 7 bases; junction bases outside the gene matches: 9. CDR3 size: 15 residues. DNA of the CDR3: TGTGCCAGCAGTTTGGGCGCGGGAGCGGGGAATGAGCAGTTCTTC. Residues: CASSLGAGAGNEQFF.

This clonotype was recorded many times. This chain joins TRBV29-1 and TRBJ1-2, with 7 bases matching TRBD1. The CDR3 extends over 13 amino acids. CDR1 and CDR2 (germline): SQVTM, ANQGSEA. Germline trimming cut 8 bases from V and 4 bases from J; bases unmatched to any gene: 10. For the CDR3, the DNA is TGCAGCACCCCGGGACAGACCATCTATGGCTACACCTTC. It specifies CSTPGQTIYGYTF.

This clonotype was observed at least ten times. The chain employs TRBV7-9 and TRBJ2-5; 9 bases are a match to TRBD1. V lost 10 bases and J lost 2; bases outside the gene matches: 5. The CDR3 spans 13 residues. CDR1 and CDR2 from the germline V gene are SEHNR and FQNEAQ (reference sequence). The CDR3 DNA reads as TGTGCCAACCAAGGGACAGGGCAAGAGACCCAGTACTTC. Protein product: CANQGTGQETQYF.

This clonotype has ten or more counts. The V and J genes are TRBV28 and TRBJ2-6; the D call may be TRBD1 or TRBD2 (5 bases each). Deletions cut 10 bases from V and 0 bases from J, with 10 bases between. The V gene's germline CDR1 is MDHEN and CDR2 SYDVKM. CDR3 size: 14 residues. CDR3 amino acids: CATRDLSGANVLTF. For the CDR3, the DNA is TGTGCCACCAGGGACCTCTCTGGGGCCAACGTCCTGACTTTC.

This clonotype was found many times. CDR3 region: CSGILAANEKLFF. As DNA, the CDR3 is TGCAGCGGGATCCTAGCGGCTAATGAAAAACTGTTTTTT. The chain recombines TRBV29-1 with TRBJ1-4, with unresolved D. The CDR3 consists of 13 residues. Germline V CDR1 and CDR2: SQVTM, ANQGSEA. Trimming removed 7 bases at V and 3 bases at J, with 12 bases between.

This clonotype was recorded many times. V gene TRBV27 combines with J gene TRBJ2-7; either TRBD1 or TRBD2 may fit D (5 bases each). Germline-derived CDR1 and CDR2 are MNHEY and SMNVEV (reference sequence). Trimming cost V 6 bases and J 4 bases, with 19 bases left between them. This CDR3 has 15 residues. The CDR3 nucleotides are TGTGCCAGCAGGCTCGTGGGGGACCACCTTTACGAGCAGTACTTC. Encoded protein: CASRLVGDHLYEQYF.

By proportion, this clonotype is large (0.1 to 1%). The chain joins TRBV7-3 to TRBJ2-5; possible D gene TRBD2, 5 bases. Trimming took off 0 bases at V and 5 bases at J, with 13 bases between the two ends. The CDR3 sequence is 15 residues long. Looked up from germline, CDR1 is SGHTA and CDR2 is FQGTGA. The CDR3 region has the DNA TGTGCCAGCAGCTTAACGGAACTAGTCCTGGAGACCCAGTACTTC. Translated, it gives CASSLTELVLETQYF.

In its sample, this clonotype was seen many times. CDR3 DNA sequence: TGTGCCAGCAGTGACAGGGTAGGCAATCAGCCCCAGCATTTT. Protein: CASSDRVGNQPQHF. The chain is built from TRBV2 and TRBJ1-5, with D perhaps TRBD1 (5 bases). From germline, CDR1 is SNHLY and CDR2 FYNNEI. The CDR3 extends over 14 amino acids. V gave up 3 bases and J gave up 2 bases, with 8 bases separating them.

The sample holds many counts of this clonotype. The V and J genes are TRBV12-3 or TRBV12-4 and TRBJ2-7, with 10 bases matching TRBD1. V dropped 9 bases and J dropped 3; count of bases not matched to a gene: 5. The CDR3 spans 13 residues. The CDR3 sequence is CASGTGDYYEQYF. The CDR3 DNA sequence: TGTGCCAGTGGGACAGGGGATTACTACGAGCAGTACTTC.

There are many counts of this clonotype. The CDR3 coding sequence is TGTGCCAGCGGAATCAGGGATCAGCCCCAGCATTTT. Translation: CASGIRDQPQHF. V is TRBV6-5 and J is TRBJ1-5, with a tentative D call TRBD1 (5 bases). This CDR3 region has 12 residues. Trimming stripped 8 bases from V and 5 bases from J, with 10 bases between. CDR1 is MNHEY and CDR2 is SVGAGI in the germline V gene.

In DNA form, the CDR3 reads TGTGCCAGCAGGATGACAGGGGACTATGGCTACACCTTC. Translated, it gives CASRMTGDYGYTF. This chain joins TRBV12-3 or TRBV12-4 and TRBJ1-2, with TRBD1 matching over 8 bases. The CDR3 spans 13 residues. After removal of 6 bases from V and 3 bases from J, the junction contained 3 bases not matched to a gene.

This clonotype was seen at least ten times. The chain has TRBV11-2 and TRBJ2-2; 7 nucleotides align to TRBD1. Germline assignment: CDR1 SGHAT and CDR2 FQNNGV. Unmatched junction bases numbered 9, after V lost 8 bases and J lost 6 bases. CDR3 length: 14 amino acids. CDR3 bases: TGTGCCAGCCGGGGACAGACCTTAGCCGGGGAGCTGTTTTTT. Translation gives CASRGQTLAGELFF. Variable domain in full (rest from reference TRBV11-2 and TRBJ2-2): EAGVAQSPRYKIIEKRQSVAFWCNPISGHATLYWYQQILGQGPKLLIQFQNNGVVDDSQLPKDRFSAERLKGVDSTLKIQPAKLEDSAVYLCASRGQTLAGELFFGEGSRLTVL.

The chain uses TRBV15 and TRBJ2-5; the match to TRBD2 covers 10 bases. This CDR3 is 15 amino acids long. Germline V gene sequence: CDR1 LNHNV, CDR2 YYDKDF (reference sequence). The junction had 4 bases not matched to a gene; V was cut back by 2 bases and J by 4 bases. CDR3 nucleotides: TGTGCCACCAGCAGACGGAGCGGGGGGGTAGAGACCCAGTACTTC. This codes for CATSRRSGGVETQYF. The full variable domain, with the rest looked up from reference TRBV15 and TRBJ2-5, is DAMVIQNPRYQVTQFGKPVTLSCSQTLNHNVMYWYQQKSSQAPKLLFHYYDKDFNNEADTPDNFQSRRPNTSFCFLDIRSPGLGDTAMYLCATSRRSGGVETQYFGPGTRLLVL.

Ten or more counts support this clonotype. The V gene is TRBV5-1, the J gene TRBJ2-1, with 14 bases matching TRBD2. The trim removed 3 bases at V and 4 bases at J, leaving 6 bases unmatched. CDR1 is SGHRS and CDR2 is YFSETQ in the germline V gene. This CDR3 has 17 amino acids. The DNA of the CDR3 is TGCGCCAGCAGCTCGACTGGACTAGCGGGGGGATACAATGAGCAGTTCTTC. It specifies CASSSTGLAGGYNEQFF.

This clonotype was detected many times. The V gene is TRBV7-3, the J gene TRBJ2-3; 8 bases align to TRBD2. The CDR3 consists of 16 residues. Germline V gives CDR1 SGHTA, CDR2 FQGTGA. V gave up 5 bases and J gave up 3 bases; unmatched junction bases: 10. DNA of the CDR3: TGTGCCAGCAGCCGTCTCGAGCGGGAGCGGACAGATACGCAGTATTTT. Translation: CASSRLERERTDTQYF.

V is TRBV4-3 and J is TRBJ1-1, with unresolved D. Germline values: CDR1 LGHNA, CDR2 YSLEER. The CDR3 spans 13 residues. V gave up 0 bases and J gave up 3 bases, with 5 bases separating them. Written as DNA, the CDR3 is TGCGCCAGCAGCCAAGAGGCACACACTGAAGCTTTCTTT. Its protein is CASSQEAHTEAFF.

The V call is TRBV20-1, the J call TRBJ2-3; the match to TRBD1 covers 9 bases. This CDR3 is 11 amino acids long. Germline V gives CDR1 DFQATT, CDR2 SNEGSKA (reference sequence). With 6 bases clipped from V and 6 bases from J, the junction kept 1 base outside the gene matches. Here the CDR3 reads CSADRGDTQYF. The CDR3 bases are TGCAGTGCGGACAGGGGTGATACGCAGTATTTT.

At least ten counts were recorded for this clonotype. This rearrangement joins TRBV11-3 to TRBJ2-1, with TRBD2 matching 8 bases. The V segment lost 3 bases and the J segment 3 bases; nucleotides outside the gene matches: 4. Germline V CDR1 and CDR2: SGHNT, YENEEA. The CDR3 length is 15 residues. The CDR3: CASSFISGVYNEQFF. CDR3 sequence (DNA): TGTGCCAGCAGCTTCATTAGCGGGGTCTACAATGAGCAGTTCTTC.

This clonotype was counted many times. This chain uses TRBV7-9 with TRBJ2-7; D remains unclear. There are 15 residues in the CDR3. Germline V gene data show CDR1 as SEHNR and CDR2 as FQNEAQ (reference sequence). V lost 6 bases and J 2 bases, leaving 17 bases between the germline ends. CDR3 DNA: TGTGCCAGCAGTCCGACGCTGAGCGTCGCCTACGAGCAGTACTTC. It specifies CASSPTLSVAYEQYF.

This clonotype was seen many times. The chain combines TRBV18 with TRBJ2-7; 11 bases are a match to TRBD2. This CDR3 contains 16 residues. Germline CDR1 and CDR2: KGHSH and LQKENI. V gave up 3 bases and J gave up 4 bases; unmatched junction bases: 8. As DNA, the CDR3 is TGTGCCAGCTCACCCTCGCTAGCGGGGGGCCTGTACGAGCAGTACTTC. The encoded protein is CASSPSLAGGLYEQYF.

This chain connects TRBV9 to TRBJ2-3; the D gene is possibly TRBD2 (6 bases). This CDR3 has 14 residues. Germline V CDR1 and CDR2: SGDLS, YYNGEE. Trimming took off 0 bases at V and 6 bases at J, with 11 bases between the two ends. The CDR3 DNA reads as TGTGCCAGCAGCGTAGAGGAGGGTTGGGATACGCAGTATTTT. As protein: CASSVEEGWDTQYF.